A selection of T cell receptor beta chains follows, all from one sample in a study of T cell responses to AZD1222 COVID-19 vaccine. The assay was immunoSEQ multiplex PCR, and TCRdb's table has in-frame clones only and misses some. This sample carries around 150,000 clones, 88% of them seen once, and the ten largest clones take around 2.3%. Here the sequenced sample was peripheral blood, taken on day 0 of AZD1222 vaccination. The receptors come from an adult in good health. Both conserved end residues are part of each CDR3. The D gene is left open where the match is weak. Not all rows give a size; the values are once, few, many and, for expanded clones, a class.

D gene: -
clone size: -
CDR3 length: 14
J gene: TRBJ2-7
V gene: TRBV5-8
CDR3 DNA: TGTGCCAGCAGCTTCGGGACCTCGACCTACGAGCAGTACTTC
CDR3 protein: CASSFGTSTYEQYF

D gene: -
clone size: -
CDR3 length: 13
J gene: TRBJ2-7
V gene: TRBV5-6
CDR3 DNA: TGTGCCAGCAGCTTCAGGCCCTCGGGAGAGCAGTACTTC
CDR3 protein: CASSFRPSGEQYF

D gene: TRBD2
clone size: -
CDR3 length: 16
J gene: TRBJ2-2
V gene: TRBV10-3
CDR3 DNA: TGTGCCATCAGTTCCAGACTAGCGGGAAGTACCGGGGAGCTGTTTTTT
CDR3 protein: CAISSRLAGSTGELFF

D gene: -
clone size: -
CDR3 length: 15
J gene: TRBJ2-7
V gene: TRBV27
CDR3 DNA: TGTGCCAGCAGGATCCTGGGTTATGGAAGCTACGAGCAGTACTTC
CDR3 protein: CASRILGYGSYEQYF

D gene: -
clone size: -
CDR3 length: 13
J gene: TRBJ2-1
V gene: TRBV28
CDR3 DNA: TGTGCCAGCGCGGGGTTCATCTACAATGAGCAGTTCTTC
CDR3 protein: CASAGFIYNEQFF

D gene: -
clone size: -
CDR3 length: 14
J gene: TRBJ2-7
V gene: TRBV5-6
CDR3 DNA: TGTGCCAGCAGCCTCGGTCGTTCGAACTACGAGCAGTACTTC
CDR3 protein: CASSLGRSNYEQYF

D gene: -
clone size: -
CDR3 length: 15
J gene: TRBJ1-5
V gene: TRBV19
CDR3 DNA: TGTGCCAGTAGTTGGGGAGGGGCGAGCAATCAGCCCCAGCATTTT
CDR3 protein: CASSWGGASNQPQHF

D gene: TRBD2
clone size: -
CDR3 length: 16
J gene: TRBJ2-7
V gene: TRBV28
CDR3 DNA: TGTGCCAGCAGTACCCCAAGCGGGAGGGCCCGATACGAGCAGTACTTC
CDR3 protein: CASSTPSGRARYEQYF

D gene: TRBD1
clone size: -
CDR3 length: 18
J gene: TRBJ1-5
V gene: TRBV16
CDR3 DNA: TGTGCCAGCAGCCTCAGGGGCCCGGGACAGTTTAGCAATCAGCCCCAGCATTTT
CDR3 protein: CASSLRGPGQFSNQPQHF

D gene: -
clone size: -
CDR3 length: 14
J gene: TRBJ1-1
V gene: TRBV6-5
CDR3 DNA: TGTGCCAGCAGTTCGATCGACAAGAACACTGAAGCTTTCTTT
CDR3 protein: CASSSIDKNTEAFF

D gene: TRBD1
clone size: -
CDR3 length: 14
J gene: TRBJ1-6
V gene: TRBV2
CDR3 DNA: TGTGCCAGCAAGTCACAGGGGGCGGGCTGGCCCCTCCACTTT
CDR3 protein: CASKSQGAGWPLHF

D gene: -
clone size: -
CDR3 length: 15
J gene: TRBJ2-7
V gene: TRBV6-6
CDR3 DNA: TGTGCCAGCAGTTACTCCCTCGCGGCTGGTTACGAGCAGTACTTC
CDR3 protein: CASSYSLAAGYEQYF

D gene: -
clone size: -
CDR3 length: 11
J gene: TRBJ2-6
V gene: TRBV12-3/TRBV12-4
CDR3 DNA: TGTGCCAGCAGCATACTCTCCGTCCTGACTTTC
CDR3 protein: CASSILSVLTF

D gene: TRBD2
clone size: -
CDR3 length: 15
J gene: TRBJ2-1
V gene: TRBV27
CDR3 DNA: TGTGCCAGCAGTTTGGGGTCTAGCGGGAGTTCCACAGAGTTCTTC
CDR3 protein: CASSLGSSGSSTEFF

D gene: -
clone size: -
CDR3 length: 15
J gene: TRBJ1-6
V gene: TRBV9
CDR3 DNA: TGTGCCAGCAGCTCCCCCGGGACCACAAATTCACCCCTCCACTTT
CDR3 protein: CASSSPGTTNSPLHF

D gene: -
clone size: -
CDR3 length: 13
J gene: TRBJ2-7
V gene: TRBV7-6
CDR3 DNA: TGTGCCAGCAGCTCCGGGGGGCCCTACGAGCAGTACTTC
CDR3 protein: CASSSGGPYEQYF

D gene: -
clone size: -
CDR3 length: 14
J gene: TRBJ1-2
V gene: TRBV7-2
CDR3 DNA: TGTGCCAGCAGCTTAGAGTCTGGGGATTATGGCTACACCTTC
CDR3 protein: CASSLESGDYGYTF

D gene: -
clone size: once
CDR3 length: 17
J gene: TRBJ2-3
V gene: TRBV11-2
CDR3 DNA: TGTGCCAGCTTTAAGAAGAAAGGACAGACCTTTGCAGATACGCAGTATTTT
CDR3 protein: CASFKKKGQTFADTQYF

D gene: -
clone size: -
CDR3 length: 13
J gene: TRBJ1-1
V gene: TRBV7-9
CDR3 DNA: TGTGCCAGCAGCCGGGACGGGGACACTGAAGCTTTCTTT
CDR3 protein: CASSRDGDTEAFF

D gene: TRBD1
clone size: -
CDR3 length: 15
J gene: TRBJ1-5
V gene: TRBV3-1/TRBV3-2
CDR3 DNA: TGTGCCAGCAGCCAAGGTCCGGGACAGGGGATTCGACAGCATTTT
CDR3 protein: CASSQGPGQGIRQHF

D gene: TRBD2
clone size: -
CDR3 length: 15
J gene: TRBJ2-1
V gene: TRBV19
CDR3 DNA: TGTGCCAGTAGTATCCTAGCGGGAAACTACAATGAGCAGTTCTTC
CDR3 protein: CASSILAGNYNEQFF

D gene: TRBD1
clone size: -
CDR3 length: 15
J gene: TRBJ1-1
V gene: TRBV18
CDR3 DNA: TGTGCCAGCTCACCTCGACAGGGGATTGACACTGAAGCTTTCTTT
CDR3 protein: CASSPRQGIDTEAFF

D gene: -
clone size: -
CDR3 length: 15
J gene: TRBJ1-2
V gene: TRBV6-5
CDR3 DNA: TGTGCCAGCAGTTACCACAGGAGACAAAACTATGGCTACACCTTC
CDR3 protein: CASSYHRRQNYGYTF

D gene: TRBD1
clone size: few
CDR3 length: 17
J gene: TRBJ2-4
V gene: TRBV19
CDR3 DNA: TGTGCCACCGTTTGTTCCCCGGGACAGTTAGCCAAAAACATTCAGTACTTC
CDR3 protein: CATVCSPGQLAKNIQYF

D gene: -
clone size: -
CDR3 length: 11
J gene: TRBJ1-2
V gene: TRBV5-8
CDR3 DNA: TGTGCCAGCAGCTTGGTTCTTGGCTACACCTTC
CDR3 protein: CASSLVLGYTF

D gene: -
clone size: -
CDR3 length: 14
J gene: TRBJ2-7
V gene: TRBV11-3
CDR3 DNA: TGTGCCAGCAGCTTAGGGGCAATGAAGGACGAGCAGTACTTC
CDR3 protein: CASSLGAMKDEQYF

D gene: -
clone size: -
CDR3 length: 17
J gene: TRBJ2-1
V gene: TRBV7-2
CDR3 DNA: TGTGCCAGCAGCTTAGTCGTGGACGTACCAGCCAGGAATGAGCAGTTCTTC
CDR3 protein: CASSLVVDVPARNEQFF

D gene: -
clone size: -
CDR3 length: 12
J gene: TRBJ2-1
V gene: TRBV6-2/TRBV6-3
CDR3 DNA: TGTGCCAGCAGTAACAGGCAGGATGAGCAGTTCTTC
CDR3 protein: CASSNRQDEQFF

D gene: TRBD1
clone size: -
CDR3 length: 14
J gene: TRBJ1-1
V gene: TRBV7-2
CDR3 DNA: TGTGCCAGCAGCGAACAGGGGGCGCGGGGTGAAGCTTTCTTT
CDR3 protein: CASSEQGARGEAFF

D gene: -
clone size: few
CDR3 length: 13
J gene: TRBJ1-6
V gene: TRBV30
CDR3 DNA: TGTGCCTCGGGGGGCGGACTAAATTCACCCCTCCACTTT
CDR3 protein: CASGGGLNSPLHF

D gene: -
clone size: -
CDR3 length: 13
J gene: TRBJ2-5
V gene: TRBV25-1
CDR3 DNA: TGTGCCAGCAATAGGCAGTACCAAGAGACCCAGTACTTC
CDR3 protein: CASNRQYQETQYF

D gene: -
clone size: -
CDR3 length: 13
J gene: TRBJ2-3
V gene: TRBV12-3/TRBV12-4
CDR3 DNA: TGTGCCAGCAGTACCCGGCCGGCGGATACGCAGTATTTT
CDR3 protein: CASSTRPADTQYF

D gene: -
clone size: few
CDR3 length: 15
J gene: TRBJ2-4
V gene: TRBV30
CDR3 DNA: TGTGCCTGGAGTGTACTGGGGAGGGCCAAAAACATTCAGTACTTC
CDR3 protein: CAWSVLGRAKNIQYF

D gene: TRBD2
clone size: -
CDR3 length: 16
J gene: TRBJ2-2
V gene: TRBV3-1/TRBV3-2
CDR3 DNA: TGTGCCAGCAGCCAAGGACTAGCGGGATCAACCGGGGAGCTGTTTTTT
CDR3 protein: CASSQGLAGSTGELFF

D gene: -
clone size: -
CDR3 length: 13
J gene: TRBJ1-5
V gene: TRBV4-1
CDR3 DNA: TGCGCCAGCAGCCCCGGGACTTATCAGCCCCAGCATTTT
CDR3 protein: CASSPGTYQPQHF

D gene: TRBD2
clone size: -
CDR3 length: 14
J gene: TRBJ2-7
V gene: TRBV5-1
CDR3 DNA: TGCGCCAGCAGCCGGGGACTAGCGGCCTACGAGCAGTACTTC
CDR3 protein: CASSRGLAAYEQYF

D gene: TRBD1
clone size: few
CDR3 length: 15
J gene: TRBJ2-3
V gene: TRBV9
CDR3 DNA: TGTGCCAGCAGTTACGCCGGGACAGGGACAGATACGCAGTATTTT
CDR3 protein: CASSYAGTGTDTQYF

D gene: -
clone size: -
CDR3 length: 15
J gene: TRBJ2-3
V gene: TRBV6-5
CDR3 DNA: TGTGCCAGCAGTTACAATGGATACAGCACAGATACGCAGTATTTT
CDR3 protein: CASSYNGYSTDTQYF

D gene: -
clone size: -
CDR3 length: 14
J gene: TRBJ2-7
V gene: TRBV28
CDR3 DNA: TGTGCCAGCCTGAAGGGGGGACAAACCTACGAGCAGTACTTC
CDR3 protein: CASLKGGQTYEQYF

D gene: TRBD2
clone size: -
CDR3 length: 15
J gene: TRBJ2-3
V gene: TRBV7-3
CDR3 DNA: TGTGCCAGCAGCTTGAGCGGGGTGGGCACAGATACGCAGTATTTT
CDR3 protein: CASSLSGVGTDTQYF

D gene: -
clone size: -
CDR3 length: 11
J gene: TRBJ2-7
V gene: TRBV6-6
CDR3 DNA: TGTGCCAGCAGTTTGGATCACGAGCAGTACTTC
CDR3 protein: CASSLDHEQYF

D gene: TRBD2
clone size: -
CDR3 length: 15
J gene: TRBJ2-7
V gene: TRBV3-1/TRBV3-2
CDR3 DNA: TGTGCCAGCAGCCAAGCTCCTAGCGGGAGTCACGAGCAGTACTTC
CDR3 protein: CASSQAPSGSHEQYF

D gene: -
clone size: -
CDR3 length: 17
J gene: TRBJ1-6
V gene: TRBV25-1
CDR3 DNA: TGTGCCAGCAGTGATTCGTCAGGGACGCCTGATAATTCACCCCTCCACTTT
CDR3 protein: CASSDSSGTPDNSPLHF

D gene: -
clone size: -
CDR3 length: 15
J gene: TRBJ1-3
V gene: TRBV30
CDR3 DNA: TGTGCCTGGAAGAAAGACAGGCTCTCTGGAAACACCATATATTTT
CDR3 protein: CAWKKDRLSGNTIYF

D gene: -
clone size: -
CDR3 length: 16
J gene: TRBJ2-2
V gene: TRBV7-3
CDR3 DNA: TGTGCCAGCAGCTTAGGGAGGTCCCCGAACACCGGGGAGCTGTTTTTT
CDR3 protein: CASSLGRSPNTGELFF

D gene: TRBD1
clone size: -
CDR3 length: 15
J gene: TRBJ1-2
V gene: TRBV7-9
CDR3 DNA: TGTGCCAGCAGCCCACCGGGACAGGGGGCGGGTGGCTACACCTTC
CDR3 protein: CASSPPGQGAGGYTF

D gene: -
clone size: -
CDR3 length: 15
J gene: TRBJ2-3
V gene: TRBV28
CDR3 DNA: TGTGCCAGCAGTTTAAGTGCTTCAGGTCCGGATACGCAGTATTTT
CDR3 protein: CASSLSASGPDTQYF

D gene: -
clone size: -
CDR3 length: 13
J gene: TRBJ1-1
V gene: TRBV6-4
CDR3 DNA: TGTGCCAGCAGTGAGTCTCGAAACACTGAAGCTTTCTTT
CDR3 protein: CASSESRNTEAFF

D gene: -
clone size: -
CDR3 length: 15
J gene: TRBJ1-5
V gene: TRBV6-5
CDR3 DNA: TGTGCCAGCAGTCCTCTTCAGGGCGGGAATCAGCCCCAGCATTTT
CDR3 protein: CASSPLQGGNQPQHF

D gene: -
clone size: -
CDR3 length: 12
J gene: TRBJ1-1
V gene: TRBV4-3
CDR3 DNA: TGCGCCAGCAGCCAGGGATCCGGACGGGCTTTCTTT
CDR3 protein: CASSQGSGRAFF